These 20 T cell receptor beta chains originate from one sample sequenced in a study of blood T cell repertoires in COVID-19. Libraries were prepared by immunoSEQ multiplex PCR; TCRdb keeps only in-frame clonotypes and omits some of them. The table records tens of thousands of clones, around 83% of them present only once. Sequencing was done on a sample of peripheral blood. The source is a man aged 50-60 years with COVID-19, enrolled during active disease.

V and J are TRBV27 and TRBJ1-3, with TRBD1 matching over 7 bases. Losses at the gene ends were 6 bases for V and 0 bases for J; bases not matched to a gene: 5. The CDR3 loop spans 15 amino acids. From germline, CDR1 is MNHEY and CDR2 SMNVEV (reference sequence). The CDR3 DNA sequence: TGTGCCAGCAGGCCAGGGGGACCCTCTGGAAACACCATATATTTT. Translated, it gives CASRPGGPSGNTIYF.

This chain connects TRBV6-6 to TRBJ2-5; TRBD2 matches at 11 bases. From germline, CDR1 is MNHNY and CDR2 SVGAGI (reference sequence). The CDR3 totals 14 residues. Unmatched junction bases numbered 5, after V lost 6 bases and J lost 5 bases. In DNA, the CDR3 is TGTGCCAGCAGACTAGCGGGAGAACGGGAGACCCAGTACTTC. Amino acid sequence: CASRLAGERETQYF.

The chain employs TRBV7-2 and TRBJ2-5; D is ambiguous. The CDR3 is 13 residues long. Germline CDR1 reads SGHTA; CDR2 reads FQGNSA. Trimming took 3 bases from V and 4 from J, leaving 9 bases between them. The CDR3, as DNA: TGTGCCAGCAGCTTTAAGCGAGGAGAGACCCAGTACTTC. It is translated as CASSFKRGETQYF.

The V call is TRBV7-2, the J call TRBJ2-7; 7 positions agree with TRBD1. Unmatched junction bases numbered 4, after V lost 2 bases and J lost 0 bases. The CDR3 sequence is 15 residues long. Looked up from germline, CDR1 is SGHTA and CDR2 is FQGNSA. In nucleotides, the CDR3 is TGTGCCAGCAGCTTACAGGGGGACAGCTCCTACGAGCAGTACTTC. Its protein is CASSLQGDSSYEQYF.

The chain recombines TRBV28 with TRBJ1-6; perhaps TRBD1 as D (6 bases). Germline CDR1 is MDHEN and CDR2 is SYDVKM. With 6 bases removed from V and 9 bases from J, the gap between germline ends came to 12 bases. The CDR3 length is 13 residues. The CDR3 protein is CASRSQGSSPLHF. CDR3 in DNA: TGTGCCAGCAGATCACAGGGTTCTTCACCCCTCCACTTT. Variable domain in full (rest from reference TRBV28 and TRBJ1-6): DVKVTQSSRYLVKRTGEKVFLECVQDMDHENMFWYRQDPGLGLRLIYFSYDVKMKEKGDIPEGYSVSREKKERFSLILESASTNQTSMYLCASRSQGSSPLHFGNGTRLTVT.

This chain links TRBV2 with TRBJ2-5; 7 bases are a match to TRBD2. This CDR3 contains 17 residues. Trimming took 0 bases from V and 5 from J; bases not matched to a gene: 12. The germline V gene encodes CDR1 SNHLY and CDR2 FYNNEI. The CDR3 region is CASSEAGAGAPRETQYF. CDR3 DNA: TGTGCCAGCAGTGAAGCAGGGGCGGGAGCTCCGAGGGAGACCCAGTACTTC.

CDR3 in amino acids: CASSLETGPLFEQYF. CDR3 in DNA: TGTGCCAGCAGCTTGGAGACAGGACCCTTATTCGAGCAGTACTTC. The chain links TRBV5-4 to TRBJ2-7; a possible D gene is TRBD1 (6 bases). CDR1 is SGHNT, CDR2 YYREEE, per germline (reference sequence). V was clipped by 0 bases and J by 6 bases, with 16 bases between them. This CDR3 comprises 15 residues. The full variable domain, rest sourced from reference TRBV5-4 and TRBJ2-7, is ETGVTQSPTHLIKTRGQQVTLRCSSQSGHNTVSWYQQALGQGPQFIFQYYREEENGRGNFPPRFSGLQFPNYSSELNVNALELDDSALYLCASSLETGPLFEQYFGPGTRLTVT.

CDR3 loop: CSVQGVYEQYF. CDR3 nucleotide sequence: TGCAGCGTTCAGGGGGTATACGAGCAGTACTTC. V is TRBV29-1 and J is TRBJ2-7; TRBD1 agrees at 7 bases. This CDR3 is 11 amino acids long. The V gene's germline CDR1 is SQVTM and CDR2 ANQGSEA. J was trimmed by 4 bases and V by 5 bases; bases with no gene match: 2.

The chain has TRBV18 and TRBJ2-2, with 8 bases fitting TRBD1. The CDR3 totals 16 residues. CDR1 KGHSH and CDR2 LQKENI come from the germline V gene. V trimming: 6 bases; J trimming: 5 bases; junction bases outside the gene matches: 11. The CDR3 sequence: CASSPGQGSTTGELFF. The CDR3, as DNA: TGTGCCAGCTCCCCTGGACAGGGTTCAACGACCGGGGAGCTGTTTTTT.

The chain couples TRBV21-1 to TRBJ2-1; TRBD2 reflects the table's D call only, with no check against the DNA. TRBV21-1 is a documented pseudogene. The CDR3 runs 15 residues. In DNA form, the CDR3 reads TGTGCCAGCAGCAAAGGGCCCGGAGGGGTGGGTGAGCAGTTCTTC. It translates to CASSKGPGGVGEQFF.

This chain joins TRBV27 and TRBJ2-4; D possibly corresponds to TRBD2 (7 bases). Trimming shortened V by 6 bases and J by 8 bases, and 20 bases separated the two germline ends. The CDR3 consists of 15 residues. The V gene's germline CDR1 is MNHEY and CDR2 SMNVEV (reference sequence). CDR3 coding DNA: TGTGCCAGCAGATCCCCCCGGGGGGCAGGGGACATTCAGTACTTC. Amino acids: CASRSPRGAGDIQYF.

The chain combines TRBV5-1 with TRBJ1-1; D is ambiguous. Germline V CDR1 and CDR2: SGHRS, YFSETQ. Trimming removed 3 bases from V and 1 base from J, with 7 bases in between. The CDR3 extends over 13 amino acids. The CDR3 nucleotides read TGCGCCAGCAGCTCCGACTGGAACACTGAAGCTTTCTTT. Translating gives CASSSDWNTEAFF. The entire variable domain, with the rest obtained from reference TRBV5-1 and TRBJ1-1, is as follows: KAGVTQTPRYLIKTRGQQVTLSCSPISGHRSVSWYQQTPGQGLQFLFEYFSETQRNKGNFPGRFSGRQFSNSRSEMNVSTLELGDSALYLCASSSDWNTEAFFGQGTRLTVV.

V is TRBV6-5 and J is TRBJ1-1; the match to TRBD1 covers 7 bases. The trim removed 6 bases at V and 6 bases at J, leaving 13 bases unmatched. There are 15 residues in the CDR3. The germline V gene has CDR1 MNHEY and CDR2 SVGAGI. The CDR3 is CASSRPPGTASEAFF. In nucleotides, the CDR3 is TGTGCCAGCAGCCGCCCCCCGGGGACAGCTTCTGAAGCTTTCTTT.

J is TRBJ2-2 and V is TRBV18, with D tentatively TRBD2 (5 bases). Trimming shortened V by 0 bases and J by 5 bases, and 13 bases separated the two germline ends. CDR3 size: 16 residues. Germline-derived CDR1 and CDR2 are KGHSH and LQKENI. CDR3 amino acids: CASSPPRTSTTGELFF. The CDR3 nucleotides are TGTGCCAGCTCACCACCGCGAACTAGTACAACCGGGGAGCTGTTTTTT.

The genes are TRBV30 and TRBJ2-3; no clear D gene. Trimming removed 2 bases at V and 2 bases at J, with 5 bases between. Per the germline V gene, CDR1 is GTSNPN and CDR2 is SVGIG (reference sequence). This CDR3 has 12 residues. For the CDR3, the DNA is TGTGCCTGGAGTCCCCTCACAGATACGCAGTATTTT. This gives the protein CAWSPLTDTQYF. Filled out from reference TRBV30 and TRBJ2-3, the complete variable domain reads SQTIHQWPATLVQPVGSPLSLECTVEGTSNPNLYWYRQAAGRGLQLLFYSVGIGQISSEVPQNLSASRPQDRQFILSSKKLLLSDSGFYLCAWSPLTDTQYFGPGTRLTVL.

The CDR3: CASSLGASRTQYF. The CDR3 DNA is TGCGCCAGCAGCCTAGGGGCGTCTCGGACCCAGTACTTC. The chain has TRBV5-1 and TRBJ2-5; a possible D gene is TRBD1 (5 bases). The V end was cut by 4 bases, the J end by 7 bases, with 14 bases between. Germline loops: CDR1 SGHRS, CDR2 YFSETQ. The CDR3 contains 13 residues.

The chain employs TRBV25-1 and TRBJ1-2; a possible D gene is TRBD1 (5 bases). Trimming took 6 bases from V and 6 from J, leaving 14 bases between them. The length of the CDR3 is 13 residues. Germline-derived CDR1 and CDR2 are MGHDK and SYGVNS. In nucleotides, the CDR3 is TGTGCCAGCAGCGCCAGGCGGGACGATGGCTACACCTTC. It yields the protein CASSARRDDGYTF.

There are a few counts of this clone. CDR3 nucleotides: TGTGCCAGCAGTTACTCGGGGACTAGCGGGAGACGGTTTACCGGGGAGCTGTTTTTT. Residues: CASSYSGTSGRRFTGELFF. This rearrangement joins TRBV6-2 or TRBV6-3 to TRBJ2-2, with 14 nucleotides matching TRBD2. Germline trimming cut 0 bases from V and 5 bases from J; bases unmatched to any gene: 8. The CDR3 has 19 amino acids. Germline V lookup: CDR1 MNHEY, CDR2 SVGEGT.

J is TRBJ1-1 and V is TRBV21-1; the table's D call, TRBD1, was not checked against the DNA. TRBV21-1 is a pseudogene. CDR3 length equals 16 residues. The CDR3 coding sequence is TGTGCCAGCAGCAAAGAAGTCACAGGGATGAACACTGAAGCTTTCTTT. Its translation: CASSKEVTGMNTEAFF.

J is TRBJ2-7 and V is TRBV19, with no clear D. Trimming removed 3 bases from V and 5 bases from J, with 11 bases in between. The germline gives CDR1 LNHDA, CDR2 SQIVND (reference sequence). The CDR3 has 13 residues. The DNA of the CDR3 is TGTGCCAGTAGTATGGGCAGCAGACACGAGCAGTACTTC. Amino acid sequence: CASSMGSRHEQYF.